Each of the 4 T cell receptor beta chains below was sequenced from the same sample in a study of control samples from healthy donors and cancer patients. The method was immunoSEQ multiplex PCR; TCRdb's version includes in-frame clones alone and lacks a portion of them. The table includes tens of thousands of clones, approximately 89% detected once. The sample consisted of blood. These TCRs come from a man aged 45-65 years in good health.

The J gene is TRBJ2-3, the V gene TRBV21-1; the table's D call TRBD1 went unverified against the DNA. TRBV21-1 represents a pseudogene. The CDR3 length is 21 residues. In DNA, the CDR3 is TGTGCCAGCAGCCCCAAAAACGGACAAACAAAGACCCCTAGAATCACAGATACGCAGTATTTT. Its protein is CASSPKNGQTKTPRITDTQYF.

The chain uses TRBV25-1 and TRBJ1-1; D might be TRBD1 (5 bases). This CDR3 is 14 amino acids long. Deletions cut 4 bases from V and 1 base from J, with 10 bases between. Germline CDR1 reads MGHDK; CDR2 reads SYGVNS. The CDR3 here is CASSVAGANTEAFF. The CDR3 region has the DNA TGTGCCAGCAGTGTAGCCGGGGCGAACACTGAAGCTTTCTTT.

This clone was picked up a small number of times. In the same sample, other DNA sequences code for this CDR3. J is TRBJ1-5 and V is TRBV7-2; D remains ambiguous. The length of the CDR3 is 13 residues. Per the germline V gene, CDR1 is SGHTA and CDR2 is FQGNSA. V dropped 4 bases and J dropped 7 bases, with 11 bases sitting between them. CDR3 region: CASSSGPGQPQHF. The CDR3 DNA reads TGTGCCAGCAGCTCCGGCCCGGGGCAGCCCCAGCATTTT.

The chain employs TRBV6-2 or TRBV6-3 and TRBJ1-1; 7 positions agree with TRBD1. CDR1 is MNHEY, CDR2 SVGEGT, per germline. Trimming removed 4 bases from V and 1 base from J; junction bases left unmatched: 3. There are 14 residues in the CDR3. The CDR3 DNA reads TGTGCCAGCAGTTCTCGGACAGGGAACACTGAAGCTTTCTTT. This gives the protein CASSSRTGNTEAFF.